One sample yielded the 25 T cell receptor beta chains listed below, sequenced in a study of T-cell reconstitution after alpha-beta-depleted transplantation in children. Unique molecular identifiers were used in preparing the TCRbeta library. TCRdb re-derived calls from the PCR reads in MiXCR, one entry per CDR3 protein. The sample lists 490,000 or so distinct CDR3 sequences, approximately 12% occurring once. This specimen consisted of PBMCs from the stem cell graft donor, obtained from the stem cell graft. The receptors come from a human donor who donated a stem cell graft to a child with combined immunodeficiency.

The sample holds many counts of this clonotype. The chain employs TRBV15 and TRBJ1-1; D not certain. Germline CDR1 and CDR2: LNHNV and YYDKDF (reference sequence). Trimming removed 8 bases at V and 0 bases at J, with 10 bases between. The CDR3 has 13 residues. CDR3 in amino acids: CATSLGVNTEAFF. Here the CDR3 DNA reads TGTGCCACCTCCTTGGGAGTGAACACTGAAGCTTTCTTT.

This clonotype was counted only a few times. The chain is built from TRBV5-1 and TRBJ2-1, with a possible D match to TRBD1 (6 bases). The CDR3 is made up of 14 amino acids. Germline values: CDR1 SGHRS, CDR2 YFSETQ. V gave up 0 bases and J gave up 6 bases, with 10 bases separating them. The CDR3: CASSLDREGNEQFF. As DNA, the CDR3 is TGCGCCAGCAGCTTGGACAGGGAAGGCAATGAGCAGTTCTTC.

This sequence joins TRBV20-1 and TRBJ2-7, with D maybe TRBD1 (6 bases). This CDR3 contains 12 residues. V was clipped by 3 bases and J by 2 bases, with 8 bases between them. Looked up from germline, CDR1 is DFQATT and CDR2 is SNEGSKA (reference sequence). The CDR3 coding sequence is TGCAGTGCTAGTGGGGACACCTACGAGCAGTACTTC. Residues: CSASGDTYEQYF.

This chain links TRBV14 with TRBJ2-5; perhaps TRBD2 as D (5 bases). V shed 0 bases and J shed 2 bases, with 13 bases lying between them. CDR1 SGHDN and CDR2 FVKESK come from the germline V gene. The CDR3 runs 16 residues. The CDR3 protein is CASSQDHPLDQETQYF. In nucleotides, the CDR3 is TGTGCCAGCAGCCAAGATCACCCACTAGATCAAGAGACCCAGTACTTC.

The sample holds many counts of this clonotype. The V gene is TRBV29-1, the J gene TRBJ2-7; tentatively, D is TRBD1 (5 bases). Between the trimmed V and J ends, which lost 4 bases and 3 bases, there was a span of 10 bases. The CDR3 loop spans 12 amino acids. The germline V gene encodes CDR1 SQVTM and CDR2 ANQGSEA. CDR3 region: CSVGVGDYEQYF. The DNA for the CDR3 is TGCAGCGTTGGGGTAGGGGACTACGAGCAGTACTTC.

This chain links TRBV20-1 with TRBJ2-7; the match to TRBD1 covers 9 bases. The CDR3 spans 14 residues. J lost 4 bases, V lost 5 bases, and 9 bases had no gene match. Per the germline V gene, CDR1 is DFQATT and CDR2 is SNEGSKA (reference sequence). The CDR3: CSAGPDRGFYEQYF. The CDR3 DNA is TGCAGTGCTGGCCCGGACAGGGGATTTTACGAGCAGTACTTC.

The J gene is TRBJ2-1, the V gene TRBV11-2; 10 bases map to TRBD2. After removal of 7 bases from V and 6 bases from J, the junction contained 9 bases not matched to a gene. The CDR3 has 15 amino acids. Germline values: CDR1 SGHAT, CDR2 FQNNGV. Here the CDR3 DNA reads TGTGCCAGCAACATTCAGCGGGGGGGCTTCAATGAGCAGTTCTTC. It encodes CASNIQRGGFNEQFF.

This clonotype was seen only a few times. The chain carries TRBV7-3 and TRBJ2-2; 8 bases are a match to TRBD2. The CDR3 totals 16 residues. Germline CDR1 reads SGHTA; CDR2 reads FQGTGA. Losses at the gene ends were 2 bases for V and 9 bases for J; bases not matched to a gene: 11. CDR3 sequence: CASSLEGTSRSRELFF. The CDR3 DNA sequence: TGTGCCAGCAGCTTAGAGGGGACTAGTCGGTCGCGGGAGCTGTTTTTT.

There are a few counts of this clonotype. The rearrangement links TRBV20-1 to TRBJ1-3; D is uncertain. CDR1 and CDR2 from the germline V gene are DFQATT and SNEGSKA (reference sequence). The CDR3 is made up of 15 amino acids. V was pared by 3 bases and J by 0 bases, with 12 bases between. The DNA of the CDR3 is TGCAGTGCTAGCAGTCCTCACCTCTCTGGAAACACCATATATTTT. The encoded protein is CSASSPHLSGNTIYF.

At least ten counts were recorded for this clonotype. The J gene is TRBJ2-3, the V gene TRBV29-1; D is undetermined. The CDR3 length is 13 residues. Germline V gene sequence: CDR1 SQVTM, CDR2 ANQGSEA. Trimming took off 6 bases at V and 6 bases at J, with 16 bases between the two ends. The CDR3 nucleotides are TGCAGCGTCGCCCCGGTCCTACAGGATACGCAGTATTTT. It specifies CSVAPVLQDTQYF.

V is TRBV20-1 and J is TRBJ2-1; TRBD2 aligns across 10 bases. The CDR3 is 15 residues long. Germline V CDR1 and CDR2: DFQATT, SNEGSKA (reference sequence). V lost 5 bases and J lost 7; bases outside the gene matches: 11. The CDR3 loop reads CSASSGRDIRNEQFF. In nucleotides, the CDR3 is TGCAGTGCTTCAAGCGGGAGGGACATACGGAATGAGCAGTTCTTC.

The chain employs TRBV12-3 or TRBV12-4 and TRBJ2-3, with TRBD2 matching 9 bases. V was pared by 3 bases and J by 1 base, with 2 bases of the junction left unmatched. The length of the CDR3 is 15 residues. DNA of the CDR3: TGTGCCAGCAGTTTTAGGACTAGCGGCACAGATACGCAGTATTTT. It translates to CASSFRTSGTDTQYF.

This clonotype occurred once. This sequence joins TRBV18 and TRBJ2-7, with TRBD1 identical over 8 bases. Germline assignment: CDR1 KGHSH and CDR2 LQKENI. This CDR3 contains 16 residues. J was trimmed by 3 bases and V by 5 bases; bases with no gene match: 12. The DNA of the CDR3 is TGTGCCAGCTCATCCACTCCCGGGACAGGCTACTACGAGCAGTACTTC. It specifies CASSSTPGTGYYEQYF.

The chain recombines TRBV12-3 or TRBV12-4 with TRBJ2-5, with 7 positions matching TRBD1. This CDR3 contains 13 residues. The V gene end was trimmed by 6 bases and the J gene end by 3 bases; junction bases not matched to a gene: 4. DNA for the CDR3: TGTGCCAGCAGCGAAGGGACAGAAGAGACCCAGTACTTC. Amino acids: CASSEGTEETQYF.

This clonotype was recorded once. V usage is TRBV15 and J usage is TRBJ2-2; 10 nucleotides align to TRBD2. Losses at the gene ends were 5 bases for V and 5 bases for J; bases not matched to a gene: 11. Per the germline V gene, CDR1 is LNHNV and CDR2 is YYDKDF (reference sequence). This CDR3 spans 17 amino acids. CDR3 in amino acids: CATSGPWGSGGTGELFF. Here the CDR3 DNA reads TGTGCCACCAGCGGCCCTTGGGGTAGCGGGGGGACCGGGGAGCTGTTTTTT.

This clonotype appeared many times. The chain carries TRBV9 and TRBJ2-7, with D unresolved. The V gene's germline CDR1 is SGDLS and CDR2 YYNGEE. V lost 3 bases and J lost 0, with 10 bases in between. This CDR3 has 14 residues. In DNA, the CDR3 is TGTGCCAGCAGCGGCGGCAGCCCCTCCTACGAGCAGTACTTC. This gives the protein CASSGGSPSYEQYF. The whole variable domain, remainder taken from reference TRBV9 and TRBJ2-7, is DSGVTQTPKHLITATGQRVTLRCSPRSGDLSVYWYQQSLDQGLQFLIQYYNGEERAKGNILERFSAQQFPDLHSELNLSSLELGDSALYFCASSGGSPSYEQYFGPGTRLTVT.

Remarks on this clonotype: One end of the junction fails to match germline, which may point to a read error. CDR3 sequence (DNA): TGTGCTAGCAGCTTAGATGGGGGTGGCGGAAATGAGCAGTTCTTC. Translating it yields CASSLDGGGGNEQFF. V usage is TRBV7-7 and J usage is TRBJ2-1, with D possibly called TRBD1 or TRBD2 (5 bases each). This CDR3 region has 15 residues. Looked up from germline, CDR1 is SSHAT and CDR2 is FNYEAQ (reference sequence).

The V call is TRBV20-1, the J call TRBJ2-2; the D is unclear. The V gene lost 6 bases and the J gene lost 2 bases, with 13 bases spanning the gap. The CDR3 consists of 14 residues. In germline, CDR1 is DFQATT, CDR2 SNEGSKA (reference sequence). The CDR3 DNA sequence: TGCAGTGCCGGTCCACGGTTTAACACCGGGGAGCTGTTTTTT. Residues: CSAGPRFNTGELFF.

The genes are TRBV27 and TRBJ2-1; perhaps TRBD2 as D (6 bases). Looked up from germline, CDR1 is MNHEY and CDR2 is SMNVEV (reference sequence). The V end lost 1 base, the J end lost 0 bases, and 13 bases lay between the germline ends. This CDR3 contains 17 residues. Here the CDR3 reads CASSLWIATSSYNEQFF. The CDR3 region has the DNA TGTGCCAGCAGTTTATGGATAGCGACTAGCTCCTACAATGAGCAGTTCTTC.

This clonotype was seen ten or more times. V and J are TRBV20-1 and TRBJ2-7; D remains unclear. CDR1 is DFQATT and CDR2 is SNEGSKA in the germline V gene (reference sequence). The CDR3 is 14 residues long. V gave up 0 bases and J gave up 3 bases, with 12 bases separating them. The CDR3 spells CSARDLRQHYEQYF. DNA of the CDR3: TGCAGTGCTAGAGATCTTCGCCAGCACTACGAGCAGTACTTC.

This clonotype was detected ten times or more. The chain employs TRBV11-1 and TRBJ2-1; tentatively, D is TRBD1 or TRBD2 (5 bases each). The V gene lost 5 bases and the J gene lost 6 bases, with 11 bases spanning the gap. Germline assignment: CDR1 SGHAT and CDR2 FQDESV (reference sequence). The CDR3 spans 13 residues. CDR3 region: CASSPRGRNEQFF. The CDR3 DNA follows: TGTGCCAGCAGCCCACGGGGCCGCAATGAGCAGTTCTTC.

The V and J genes are TRBV5-1 and TRBJ2-5; D may be TRBD1 (6 bases). V shed 0 bases and J shed 7 bases, with 10 bases lying between them. The length of the CDR3 is 13 residues. From germline, CDR1 is SGHRS and CDR2 YFSETQ. Written as DNA, the CDR3 is TGCGCCAGCAGCTTGGACCCCAGGGGGACCCAGTACTTC. Its protein product is CASSLDPRGTQYF.

This clonotype was counted only a few times. The rearrangement links TRBV4-2 to TRBJ2-7; D is perhaps TRBD2 (7 bases). The CDR3 is made up of 15 amino acids. CDR1 and CDR2 from the germline V gene are LGHNA and YNFKEQ. Deletions cut 1 base from V and 2 bases from J, with 12 bases between. The CDR3 bases are TGTGCCAGCAGCCAAGTTGCGGGGGCCACCTACGAGCAGTACTTC. Protein sequence: CASSQVAGATYEQYF.

With respect to this clonotype: A read error is possible here, since a much larger clone lies one base away. The chain joins TRBV28 to TRBJ1-1; D gene unclear. This CDR3 comprises 13 residues. Germline V gives CDR1 MDHEN, CDR2 SYDVKM. CDR3 coding DNA: TGTGCCAGCAGTAAACAACTTCCTTCTGAAGCTTTATTT. Its translation: CASSKQLPSEALF. The full variable domain, in which reference TRBV28 and TRBJ1-1 provide the parts outside the CDR3, is DVKVTQSSRYLVKRTGEKVFLECVQDMDHENMFWYRQDPGLGLRLIYFSYDVKMKEKGDIPEGYSVSREKKERFSLILESASTNQTSMYLCASSKQLPSEALFGQGTRLTVV.

This clonotype showed up just a few times. The J gene is TRBJ2-3, the V gene TRBV6-2 or TRBV6-3, with 9 bases fitting TRBD2. Germline V gene lookup returns CDR1 MNHEY and CDR2 SVGEGT. V shed 11 bases and J 4 bases; nucleotides not matched to a gene: 13. The CDR3 is 15 amino acids. The CDR3 protein is CASPGAGGPADTQYF. The CDR3 nucleotides are TGTGCCTCCCCAGGGGCGGGGGGGCCGGCAGATACGCAGTATTTT.